The 18 T cell receptor beta chains below all came from one sample that was sequenced in a study of glioma-infiltrating T cells after dendritic cell vaccination. Assay: immunoSEQ multiplex PCR; the TCRdb copy retains only in-frame clones and omits some. This sample yields roughly 82,000 clones, of which about 90% are seen a single time; 3% to 4% belongs to the top ten. Material: blood, obtained before dendritic cell vaccination. Receptors were obtained from a human donor with glioblastoma.

A word on this clone: The same CDR3 arises from other DNA sequences in this sample as well. V is TRBV19 and J is TRBJ1-6; TRBD1 matches at 7 bases. Germline values: CDR1 LNHDA, CDR2 SQIVND (reference sequence). V was clipped by 4 bases and J by 2 bases; unmatched bases: 11. This CDR3 is built from 18 residues. The CDR3 coding sequence is TGTGCCAGTAGTACCGATGCAGGGGGTATAGCCTATAATTCACCCCTCCACTTT. It is translated as CASSTDAGGIAYNSPLHF.

V usage is TRBV29-1 and J usage is TRBJ2-7; 11 nucleotides match TRBD1. The length of the CDR3 is 12 residues. From germline, CDR1 is SQVTM and CDR2 ANQGSEA. The V gene end was trimmed by 6 bases and the J gene end by 5 bases; junction bases not matched to a gene: 3. The DNA of the CDR3 is TGCAGCGTCCGGACAGGGGGCGACGAGCAGTACTTC. It specifies CSVRTGGDEQYF.

The chain is built from TRBV6-1 and TRBJ2-1, with 8 bases lining up with TRBD1. The germline V gene encodes CDR1 MNHNS and CDR2 SASEGT. This CDR3 region has 15 residues. The V segment lost 7 bases and the J segment 3 bases; nucleotides outside the gene matches: 8. The chain's CDR3 is CASKVTGTGYNEQFF. CDR3 DNA sequence: TGTGCCAGCAAAGTAACCGGGACAGGCTACAATGAGCAGTTCTTC.

V is TRBV18 and J is TRBJ2-3; perhaps TRBD2 as D (6 bases). V lost 2 bases to trimming and J lost 2 bases, with 8 bases between them. From germline, CDR1 is KGHSH and CDR2 LQKENI. The CDR3 runs to 14 residues. CDR3 DNA: TGTGCCAGCTCACCAGGGACTGACACAGATACGCAGTATTTT. Protein product: CASSPGTDTDTQYF.

The chain carries TRBV11-2 and TRBJ2-3, with 8 positions matching TRBD2. V trimming: 5 bases; J trimming: 8 bases; junction bases outside the gene matches: 3. The CDR3 is 12 amino acids. Looked up from germline, CDR1 is SGHAT and CDR2 is FQNNGV. CDR3 sequence: CASSPTSATQYF. The CDR3 DNA sequence: TGTGCCAGCAGCCCGACTAGCGCTACGCAGTATTTT.

The sample holds one count of this clone. V usage is TRBV5-4 and J usage is TRBJ2-7, with TRBD1 matching 9 bases. V shed 1 base, J shed 7 bases, and the junction held 6 bases outside the gene matches. The germline CDR1 and CDR2 sequences are SGHNT and YYREEE (reference sequence). The CDR3 has 14 residues. CDR3: CASSLNRGRGEQYF. The CDR3, as DNA: TGTGCCAGCAGCTTGAACAGGGGGCGGGGTGAGCAGTACTTC.

The J gene is TRBJ1-4, the V gene TRBV11-2; D may be TRBD1 (5 bases). The length of the CDR3 is 15 residues. Germline assignment: CDR1 SGHAT and CDR2 FQNNGV. V dropped 4 bases and J dropped 7 bases, with 16 bases sitting between them. The CDR3 here is CASSSGTGGSEKLFF. In nucleotides, the CDR3 is TGTGCCAGCAGCTCCGGGACGGGGGGTAGTGAAAAACTGTTTTTT.

This chain uses TRBV27 with TRBJ2-7; weak D call: TRBD1 (6 bases). The CDR3 is made up of 14 amino acids. CDR1 is MNHEY, CDR2 SMNVEV, per germline (reference sequence). Trimming cost V 6 bases and J 3 bases, with 15 bases left between them. The CDR3 DNA follows: TGTGCCAGCAGACCGGGACACGGTATCTACGAGCAGTACTTC. This codes for CASRPGHGIYEQYF.

V gene TRBV6-1 combines with J gene TRBJ2-1; 7 nucleotides align to TRBD2. The J segment lost 7 bases and the V segment lost 6 bases, leaving 12 bases of the junction unmatched. Germline assignment: CDR1 MNHNS and CDR2 SASEGT. This CDR3 is built from 15 residues. CDR3 region: CASSVRGVLGNEQFF. The CDR3 DNA is TGTGCCAGCAGCGTTCGGGGGGTTTTGGGGAATGAGCAGTTCTTC.

This chain uses TRBV6-6 with TRBJ2-7; TRBD2 might be the D (5 bases). Germline CDR1 reads MNHNY; CDR2 reads SVGAGI (reference sequence). Trimming cost V 2 bases and J 0 bases, with 8 bases left between them. The CDR3 covers 14 residues. This CDR3 is CASSYRRDSYEQYF. The CDR3 nucleotides are TGTGCCAGCAGTTACCGACGGGACTCCTACGAGCAGTACTTC.

The chain employs TRBV4-2 and TRBJ2-5; D perhaps matches TRBD2 (6 bases). The J call may be wrong; the DNA end is better matched by TRBJ2-7. Germline lookup yields CDR1 LGHNA and CDR2 YNFKEQ. This CDR3 has 15 amino acids. The CDR3 here is CASSAAPGVSYEQYF. CDR3 DNA sequence: TGTGCCAGCAGCGCAGCTCCGGGGGTCTCCTACGAGCAGTACTTC.

This sequence joins TRBV5-6 and TRBJ1-2, with 12 nucleotides matching TRBD1. CDR1 is SGHDT and CDR2 is YYEEEE in the germline V gene. This CDR3 region has 16 residues. V was clipped by 1 base and J by 8 bases; unmatched bases: 9. CDR3 amino acids: CASSLFVGQGAPGYTF. CDR3 DNA sequence: TGTGCCAGCAGCTTGTTTGTGGGACAGGGGGCGCCGGGCTACACCTTC.

This clone was detected once. The V and J genes are TRBV6-1 and TRBJ2-1, with 7 bases lining up with TRBD2. CDR1 MNHNS and CDR2 SASEGT come from the germline V gene. The CDR3 spans 14 residues. With 0 bases clipped from V and 5 bases from J, the junction kept 1 base outside the gene matches. CDR3 region: CASSEAGGDNEQFF. DNA of the CDR3: TGTGCCAGCAGTGAAGCGGGAGGGGACAATGAGCAGTTCTTC.

This chain uses TRBV27 with TRBJ2-3, with D maybe TRBD1 (6 bases). The CDR3 totals 16 residues. Germline lookup yields CDR1 MNHEY and CDR2 SMNVEV (reference sequence). Trimming left V 0 bases short and J 1 base short, with 11 bases between. The CDR3 spells CASSLSRQVRTDTQYF. As DNA, the CDR3 is TGTGCCAGCAGTTTATCCCGACAGGTCCGCACAGATACGCAGTATTTT.

The chain is built from TRBV5-5 and TRBJ2-7, with 12 positions matching TRBD2. Unmatched junction bases numbered 11, after V lost 2 bases and J lost 5 bases. The CDR3 is 17 amino acids. The germline V gene encodes CDR1 SGHKS and CDR2 YYEKEE (reference sequence). Here the CDR3 DNA reads TGTGCCAGCAGCTTCACGGGACTAGCGGGCCTTGTGGACGAGCAGTACTTC. Its protein product is CASSFTGLAGLVDEQYF.

V usage is TRBV7-8 and J usage is TRBJ1-1, with 8 bases fitting TRBD1. CDR3 size: 18 residues. Losses at the gene ends were 4 bases for V and 0 bases for J; bases not matched to a gene: 13. Per germline, CDR1 SGHVS and CDR2 FQNEAQ. As DNA, the CDR3 is TGTGCCAGCAGCTCCGGGACAGGCCCTCCCTCCATGAACACTGAAGCTTTCTTT. Residues: CASSSGTGPPSMNTEAFF.

The rearrangement joins TRBV7-2 to TRBJ2-2, with D tentatively TRBD1 (5 bases). Deletions cut 5 bases from V and 5 bases from J, with 15 bases between. The CDR3 has 15 amino acids. CDR1 and CDR2 from the germline V gene are SGHTA and FQGNSA. The CDR3 sequence is CASSTQIQATGELFF. In nucleotides, the CDR3 is TGTGCCAGCAGCACCCAGATACAGGCGACCGGGGAGCTGTTTTTT.

Notes on this clone: The same CDR3 is also encoded by other DNA sequences in this sample. The chain employs TRBV5-1 and TRBJ2-3, with D possibly matching TRBD1 (6 bases). Germline V gene lookup returns CDR1 SGHRS and CDR2 YFSETQ. The V end was cut by 0 bases, the J end by 2 bases, with 10 bases between. CDR3 length equals 15 residues. CDR3 protein: CASSLEGGHTDTQYF. The CDR3 nucleotides are TGCGCCAGCAGCTTGGAAGGGGGTCACACAGATACGCAGTATTTT.